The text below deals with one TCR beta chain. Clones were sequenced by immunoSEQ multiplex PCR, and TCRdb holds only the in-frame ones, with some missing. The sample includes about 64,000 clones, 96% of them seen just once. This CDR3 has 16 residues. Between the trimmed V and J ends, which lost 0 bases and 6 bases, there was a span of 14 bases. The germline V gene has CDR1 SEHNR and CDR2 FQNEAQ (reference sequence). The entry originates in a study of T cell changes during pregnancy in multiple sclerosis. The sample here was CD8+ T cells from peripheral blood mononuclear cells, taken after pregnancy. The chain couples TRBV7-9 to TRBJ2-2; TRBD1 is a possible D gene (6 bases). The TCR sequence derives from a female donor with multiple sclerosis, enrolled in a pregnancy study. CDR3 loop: CASSLAPSGVSGELFF. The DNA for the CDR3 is TGTGCCAGCAGCTTAGCGCCGTCAGGGGTATCCGGGGAGCTGTTTTTT.